Presented here are 17 T cell receptor beta chains from one specimen sequenced in a study of EBV T-cell therapy then PD-1 blockade in nasopharyngeal carcinoma. Treatment of the sample: AdE1-LMPpoly-expanded autologous EBV-specific T-cell therapy followed by anti-PD-1 nivolumab. These receptors' targets are unknown. The data were produced by immunoSEQ multiplex PCR, yet TCRdb's version contains in-frame clones alone and is incomplete. In the table there are roughly 22,000 clones, 70% to 85% of which are singletons. The source was CD8+ T cells from blood, collected at day -245 from a patient whose treatment included autologous EBV-specific T cells and nivolumab. These receptors came from a middle-aged man with nasopharyngeal carcinoma.

The chain uses TRBV4-3 and TRBJ2-3, with 9 positions matching TRBD1. The germline V gene has CDR1 LGHNA and CDR2 YSLEER. This CDR3 is built from 19 residues. V gave up 0 bases and J gave up 0 bases; unmatched junction bases: 10. The CDR3 protein is CASSQDGTGYYSSTDTQYF. The CDR3 nucleotides are TGCGCCAGCAGCCAAGACGGGACAGGGTACTATTCTAGCACAGATACGCAGTATTTT.

V gene TRBV7-9 combines with J gene TRBJ1-5; D is unresolved. V was trimmed by 4 bases and J by 9 bases, leaving 10 bases between them. The CDR3 is 12 amino acids. Germline values: CDR1 SEHNR, CDR2 FQNEAQ (reference sequence). The CDR3 here is CASSSAPLPQHF. As DNA, the CDR3 is TGTGCCAGCAGCTCAGCCCCGCTGCCCCAGCATTTT.

CDR3 sequence reads: CASSLFGTGQGMDNEQFF. CDR3 bases: TGTGCCAGCAGTTTATTCGGAACTGGACAGGGGATGGACAATGAGCAGTTCTTC. J is TRBJ2-1 and V is TRBV27, with 9 nucleotides matching TRBD1. The CDR3 has 18 residues. The V and J ends lost 1 base and 5 bases, in that order; junction bases with no gene match: 12. Germline loops: CDR1 MNHEY, CDR2 SMNVEV (reference sequence).

The chain couples TRBV25-1 to TRBJ2-2; a weak D match, TRBD2 (6 bases). V was pared by 7 bases and J by 6 bases, with 15 bases between. The CDR3 is 14 residues long. Germline lookup yields CDR1 MGHDK and CDR2 SYGVNS. This CDR3 is CASKERGEAGELFF. The CDR3 DNA sequence: TGTGCCAGCAAAGAGAGAGGGGAGGCCGGGGAGCTGTTTTTT.

V gene TRBV10-2 combines with J gene TRBJ1-5; D remains unclear. Germline values: CDR1 WSHSY, CDR2 SAAADI. This CDR3 contains 16 residues. Trimming took 3 bases from V and 3 from J, leaving 15 bases between them. The DNA for the CDR3 is TGCGCCAGCAGTGAAGCCCGCACTTACTACAATCAGCCCCAGCATTTT. Encoded protein: CASSEARTYYNQPQHF.

The rearrangement joins TRBV7-8 to TRBJ1-1, with D possibly TRBD1 on 5 matching bases. With 5 bases removed from V and 6 bases from J, the gap between germline ends came to 13 bases. From germline, CDR1 is SGHVS and CDR2 FQNEAQ. This CDR3 has 13 amino acids. Here the CDR3 DNA reads TGTGCCAGCAGCCCGATCCTGGGGGCTGAAGCTTTCTTT. Its translation is CASSPILGAEAFF.

This clone was found once. J is TRBJ2-6 and V is TRBV4-3; weak D call: TRBD2 (5 bases). The CDR3 contains 16 residues. Germline lookup yields CDR1 LGHNA and CDR2 YSLEER. V was clipped by 0 bases and J by 4 bases, with 10 bases between them. DNA for the CDR3: TGCGCCAGCAGCCAAGATCGGGGAACCGGGGCCAACGTCCTGACTTTC. Its translation: CASSQDRGTGANVLTF.

J is TRBJ2-1 and V is TRBV27, with TRBD2 matching 9 bases. Per the germline V gene, CDR1 is MNHEY and CDR2 is SMNVEV (reference sequence). The CDR3 runs to 15 residues. The V and J ends lost 3 bases and 6 bases, in that order; junction bases with no gene match: 6. CDR3: CASSFSGGPSNEQFF. The CDR3 DNA reads TGTGCCAGCAGTTTCAGCGGGGGGCCCTCCAATGAGCAGTTCTTC.

The chain carries TRBV7-9 and TRBJ2-5; D assignment may be TRBD1 or TRBD2 (6 bases each). The CDR3 length is 16 residues. Germline assignment: CDR1 SEHNR and CDR2 FQNEAQ (reference sequence). V lost 1 base and J 0 bases, leaving 12 bases between the germline ends. CDR3 protein: CASSLGGAPYQETQYF. For the CDR3, the DNA is TGTGCCAGCAGCTTAGGGGGGGCCCCGTACCAAGAGACCCAGTACTTC.

The chain employs TRBV4-3 and TRBJ1-1; 7 bases line up with TRBD1. With V trimmed by 6 bases and J by 0 bases, 7 bases remained unmatched. From germline, CDR1 is LGHNA and CDR2 YSLEER. The CDR3 sequence is 15 residues long. The CDR3: CASRIAGTVNTEAFF. Written as DNA, the CDR3 is TGCGCCAGCAGGATCGCCGGGACAGTGAACACTGAAGCTTTCTTT.

The chain couples TRBV6-5 to TRBJ2-6; D remains ambiguous. V gave up 2 bases and J gave up 1 base, with 6 bases separating them. The CDR3 is 15 amino acids. Germline CDR1 MNHEY, CDR2 SVGAGI. CDR3 bases: TGTGCCAGCAGTTACACTGCTTCTGGGGCCAACGTCCTGACTTTC. It is translated as CASSYTASGANVLTF.

This clone was observed once. The V and J genes are TRBV15 and TRBJ2-2, with D maybe TRBD1 (6 bases). The CDR3 is made up of 17 amino acids. V lost 2 bases and J 0 bases, leaving 13 bases between the germline ends. CDR1 is LNHNV and CDR2 is YYDKDF in the germline V gene (reference sequence). The CDR3 nucleotides read TGTGCCACCAGCAGATTCCCAGGGGTAGCGAACACCGGGGAGCTGTTTTTT. The encoded protein is CATSRFPGVANTGELFF. Combining the CDR3 with reference TRBV15 and TRBJ2-2 gives the whole variable domain DAMVIQNPRYQVTQFGKPVTLSCSQTLNHNVMYWYQQKSSQAPKLLFHYYDKDFNNEADTPDNFQSRRPNTSFCFLDIRSPGLGDTAMYLCATSRFPGVANTGELFFGEGSRLTVL.

J is TRBJ1-6 and V is TRBV6-1; D gene uncertain. The CDR3 sequence is 14 residues long. V was cut by 2 bases and J by 7 bases, with 9 bases left in between. CDR1 is MNHNS, CDR2 SASEGT, per germline. CDR3 residues: CASSERQRNSPLHF. The CDR3, as DNA: TGTGCCAGCAGTGAACGGCAGAGAAATTCACCCCTCCACTTT.

Only one count was recorded for this clone. V gene TRBV6-4 combines with J gene TRBJ2-3, with 10 bases aligning to TRBD2. With 4 bases clipped from V and 6 bases from J, the junction kept 7 bases outside the gene matches. This CDR3 has 15 amino acids. Germline V CDR1 and CDR2: MRHNA, SNTAGT. CDR3 protein: CASSGSGGAADTQYF. As DNA, the CDR3 is TGTGCCAGCAGTGGCAGCGGGGGGGCCGCGGATACGCAGTATTTT.

The genes are TRBV27 and TRBJ1-6; weak D call: TRBD1 (5 bases). CDR1 and CDR2 (germline): MNHEY, SMNVEV (reference sequence). The CDR3 is 15 amino acids. Trimming took 3 bases from V and 4 from J, leaving 10 bases between them. The CDR3: CASSFSGAYNSPLHF. The CDR3 DNA reads TGTGCCAGCAGTTTTAGTGGGGCGTATAATTCACCCCTCCACTTT.

The chain joins TRBV5-4 to TRBJ2-5, with D tentatively TRBD2 (6 bases). Germline loops: CDR1 SGHNT, CDR2 YYREEE (reference sequence). Trimming shortened V by 2 bases and J by 2 bases, and 10 bases separated the two germline ends. The CDR3 length is 14 residues. The CDR3 sequence: CASSFRGAQETQYF. The CDR3, as DNA: TGTGCCAGCAGCTTCCGCGGGGCACAAGAGACCCAGTACTTC.

The chain carries TRBV7-9 and TRBJ1-1; D not resolved. Trimming left V 5 bases short and J 1 base short, with 11 bases between. Germline V CDR1 and CDR2: SEHNR, FQNEAQ (reference sequence). The CDR3 extends over 14 amino acids. CDR3 protein: CASSVGRENTEAFF. As DNA, the CDR3 is TGTGCCAGCAGCGTCGGACGGGAGAACACTGAAGCTTTCTTT.